The 16 T cell receptor beta chains listed next were all sequenced from one sample in a study of blood T cell repertoires in COVID-19. Data came from immunoSEQ multiplex PCR; TCRdb stores just in-frame clones and leaves some out. Here the sample spans around 200,000 clones, 90% being singletons. Specimen: peripheral blood. These receptors all stem from a man between 50 and 59 years old with acute or convalescent COVID-19.

The gene calls are TRBV28 and TRBJ1-2; no clear D gene. This CDR3 comprises 11 residues. Germline V CDR1 and CDR2: MDHEN, SYDVKM. V lost 10 bases and J lost 8, with 14 bases in between. In nucleotides, the CDR3 is TGTGCCACCTGGAGGTCGCGGGGCTACACCTTC. This encodes CATWRSRGYTF.

V gene TRBV9 combines with J gene TRBJ2-5; 9 bases are a match to TRBD1. Trimming cost V 1 base and J 5 bases; bases outside gene matches: 3. The CDR3 totals 14 residues. Per the germline V gene, CDR1 is SGDLS and CDR2 is YYNGEE. The CDR3 region is CASSVTGGRETQYF. CDR3 coding DNA: TGTGCCAGCAGCGTAACAGGGGGCAGGGAGACCCAGTACTTC.

The V call is TRBV11-3, the J call TRBJ1-1; 12 positions match TRBD1. Unmatched junction bases numbered 6, after V lost 1 base and J lost 6 bases. Looked up from germline, CDR1 is SGHNT and CDR2 is YENEEA. CDR3 length: 16 amino acids. CDR3 DNA: TGTGCCAGCAGCTTAGGGAGGGGACAGGGGGCCGCTGAAGCTTTCTTT. It yields the protein CASSLGRGQGAAEAFF.

The chain joins TRBV20-1 to TRBJ2-5, with 8 bases fitting TRBD2. The V and J ends lost 3 bases and 0 bases, in that order; junction bases with no gene match: 12. CDR3 length: 17 residues. Germline-derived CDR1 and CDR2 are DFQATT and SNEGSKA (reference sequence). The CDR3 DNA is TGCAGTGCTAGTGAAGGAAGACAGCGGGGGTACCAAGAGACCCAGTACTTC. The encoded protein is CSASEGRQRGYQETQYF.

The chain employs TRBV2 and TRBJ2-1, with D possibly TRBD2 on 5 matching bases. The V gene lost 6 bases and the J gene lost 9 bases, with 15 bases spanning the gap. The CDR3 consists of 13 residues. Looked up from germline, CDR1 is SNHLY and CDR2 is FYNNEI. The CDR3 nucleotides read TGTGCCAGCAGCTTTACGGGATTTAGTGAGCAGTTCTTC. Translated: CASSFTGFSEQFF.

The J gene is TRBJ2-7, the V gene TRBV29-1; possibly TRBD2 for D (7 bases). V lost 4 bases, J lost 5 bases, and 9 bases lay in between. This CDR3 spans 11 amino acids. The germline V gene has CDR1 SQVTM and CDR2 ANQGSEA. For the CDR3, the DNA is TGCAGCGTTGGGGGGGGCGACGAGCAGTACTTC. Translated: CSVGGGDEQYF.

The chain carries TRBV27 and TRBJ2-2, with unresolved D. Trimming removed 5 bases at V and 2 bases at J, with 3 bases between. The CDR3 runs to 12 residues. Germline V gene data show CDR1 as MNHEY and CDR2 as SMNVEV (reference sequence). DNA of the CDR3: TGTGCCAGCAGTCTTAACACCGGGGAGCTGTTTTTT. Its translation is CASSLNTGELFF.

This clone was seen once. The chain has TRBV2 and TRBJ1-6; tentative D call: TRBD1 (6 bases). CDR1 is SNHLY and CDR2 is FYNNEI in the germline V gene. V was cut by 3 bases and J by 4 bases, with 10 bases left in between. The CDR3 loop spans 15 amino acids. CDR3 nucleotides: TGTGCCAGCAGTGAGGCGGACAGTTATAATTCACCCCTCCACTTT. Translated, it gives CASSEADSYNSPLHF.

The chain joins TRBV14 to TRBJ2-3, with D hard to call. The CDR3 length is 14 residues. Between the trimmed V and J ends, which lost 2 bases and 2 bases, there was a span of 8 bases. Germline loops: CDR1 SGHDN, CDR2 FVKESK. This chain's CDR3 is CASSQRDFTDTQYF. The DNA for the CDR3 is TGTGCCAGCAGCCAACGCGATTTCACAGATACGCAGTATTTT.

The gene calls are TRBV3-1 (or the pseudogene TRBV3-2) and TRBJ2-7; D unclear. The CDR3 is made up of 13 amino acids. In germline, CDR1 is LGHDT, CDR2 YNNKEL (reference sequence). Trimming left V 0 bases short and J 4 bases short, with 7 bases between. CDR3: CASSQDHQYEQYF. CDR3 nucleotides: TGTGCCAGCAGCCAAGATCACCAGTACGAGCAGTACTTC.

The J gene is TRBJ2-1, the V gene TRBV30; 8 nucleotides match TRBD1. Losses at the gene ends were 3 bases for V and 6 bases for J; bases not matched to a gene: 7. Looked up from germline, CDR1 is GTSNPN and CDR2 is SVGIG (reference sequence). The CDR3 sequence is 14 residues long. The CDR3 loop is CAWRIGQGSNEQFF. The CDR3 DNA sequence: TGTGCCTGGAGAATCGGACAGGGCTCCAATGAGCAGTTCTTC.

The J gene is TRBJ1-1, the V gene TRBV12-3 or TRBV12-4; 10 nucleotides match TRBD1. This CDR3 spans 13 amino acids. The junction had 7 bases not matched to a gene; V was cut back by 5 bases and J by 10 bases. CDR3 DNA sequence: TGTGCCAGCAGTCGACAGGGGGCCGGGGGAGCTTTCTTT. This encodes CASSRQGAGGAFF.

The gene calls are TRBV28 and TRBJ1-1; 7 nucleotides line up with TRBD1. The CDR3 covers 15 residues. After removal of 8 bases from V and 1 base from J, the junction contained 10 bases not matched to a gene. Germline V CDR1 and CDR2: MDHEN, SYDVKM. For the CDR3, the DNA is TGTGCCAGCTCGAGGGACAGAGCCTCGAACACTGAAGCTTTCTTT. It is translated as CASSRDRASNTEAFF.

This sequence joins TRBV6-5 and TRBJ1-5; 8 positions match TRBD1. Trimming took 5 bases from V and 3 from J; bases not matched to a gene: 6. Germline V CDR1 and CDR2: MNHEY, SVGAGI. The CDR3 is 15 residues long. CDR3 protein: CASSPRGHDNQPQHF. The CDR3 nucleotides are TGTGCCAGCAGTCCCAGGGGGCACGACAATCAGCCCCAGCATTTT.

This clone turned up a few times. The V and J genes are TRBV7-8 and TRBJ2-1; D might be TRBD2 (6 bases). Between the trimmed V and J ends, which lost 5 bases and 1 base, there was a span of 12 bases. The CDR3 runs to 15 residues. CDR1 and CDR2 from the germline V gene are SGHVS and FQNEAQ. The CDR3, as DNA: TGTGCCAGCAGCCTCATGGGGGGATCCTACAATGAGCAGTTCTTC. It specifies CASSLMGGSYNEQFF.

The rearrangement joins TRBV6-4 to TRBJ1-1; TRBD1 matches 7 bases. The CDR3 contains 14 residues. The junction had 9 bases not matched to a gene; V was cut back by 5 bases and J by 6 bases. CDR1 is MRHNA and CDR2 is SNTAGT in the germline V gene. CDR3 sequence: CASSRDSRTSEAFF. The CDR3 nucleotides are TGTGCCAGCAGTCGGGACAGTAGAACGTCTGAAGCTTTCTTT.